A selection of T cell receptor beta chains follows, all from one sample in a study of cytomegalovirus exposure and HLA in healthy donors. The repertoire was sequenced with immunoSEQ multiplex PCR; TCRdb's copy has only in-frame clones and lacks some. The data show some 180,000 clones, around 75% seen once. The sample consisted of PBMCs. All receptors derive from a woman aged 25 to 39 in good health and CMV-seronegative. Both conserved end residues are trimmed from each CDR3. The order of the fields is V gene, J gene, CDR3 protein.

>TRBV19|TRBJ2-2
ASSMRDRDTGELF
>TRBV9|TRBJ2-1
ASSVATFGTGVEGEQF
>TRBV29-1|TRBJ2-1
SVEGGSGAPLYEQF
>TRBV27|TRBJ1-4
ASSWRDPNEKLF
>TRBV6-1|TRBJ2-1
ASSKGLAVNEQF
>TRBV27|TRBJ2-7
ASSFIGGGSYEQY
>TRBV6-5|TRBJ2-3
ATRLGGGWSDTQY
>TRBV7-8|TRBJ2-1
ASSRGGFYNEQF
>TRBV19|TRBJ1-6
ATEGGVAQVKTLH
>TRBV25-1|TRBJ2-1
ASSESLTHRDNEQF
>TRBV4-2|TRBJ2-7
ASSAGTGGFNEQY
>TRBV9|TRBJ1-2
ASSPGQGASYGYT
>TRBV19|TRBJ1-1
ASSTTDRNTEAF
>TRBV19|TRBJ1-2
ASSIAGQGRGGYT
>TRBV10-3|TRBJ1-2
AISDRDYGYT
>TRBV7-9|TRBJ2-5
ASSLSWGERETQY
>TRBV19|TRBJ1-2
ASSLPGGGEDYGYT
>TRBV19|TRBJ1-3
ASSITGTQNTIY
>TRBV7-3|TRBJ2-5
ASSPAVSWETQY
>TRBV4-1|TRBJ1-1
ASSQVSEAF
>TRBV10-2|TRBJ2-7
ASISGGREQY
>TRBV30|TRBJ2-5
ASSSRTREETQY
>TRBV7-9|TRBJ1-2
ASSLVQGGYGYT
>TRBV15|TRBJ2-5
ATSRRFGQFRETQY
>TRBV11-2|TRBJ1-2
ASSFNGREYGYT
>TRBV10-3|TRBJ2-3
AISEKGGAGGTQY
>TRBV19|TRBJ2-1
ASSIDRGNEQF
>TRBV27|TRBJ1-1
ASTMRGGSFTEAF
>TRBV23-1|TRBJ2-1
ASSQPGQGVYNEQF